This entry lists 31 T cell receptor beta chains sequenced from one sample in a study of tumor-infiltrating lymphocytes in localized non-small cell lung cancer. TCRdb's copy holds only in-frame clones and misses some; the assay was immunoSEQ multiplex PCR. The sample lists more than 12,000 clones; about two thirds were seen once. The material sequenced was uninvolved lung tissue not adjacent to the tumor. Receptor source: a human donor with non-small cell lung cancer.

The rearrangement links TRBV19 to TRBJ2-5; a possible D gene is TRBD1 (6 bases). V gave up 5 bases and J gave up 0 bases, with 10 bases separating them. The length of the CDR3 is 14 residues. The V gene's germline CDR1 is LNHDA and CDR2 SQIVND (reference sequence). In nucleotides, the CDR3 is TGTGCCAGTAGTGCTGGACAGAACCAAGAGACCCAGTACTTC. This codes for CASSAGQNQETQYF.

This clone occurred a few times. The chain employs TRBV6-5 and TRBJ2-1; the D is unclear. CDR1 is MNHEY and CDR2 is SVGAGI in the germline V gene. CDR3 length equals 13 residues. Trimming removed 6 bases at V and 6 bases at J, with 12 bases between. CDR3 coding DNA: TGTGCCAGCAGCCAGCTATCGGGCAATGAGCAGTTCTTC. Translating it yields CASSQLSGNEQFF.

The V gene is TRBV19, the J gene TRBJ1-5, with TRBD1 as a possible D gene (5 bases). The CDR3 is made up of 12 amino acids. Germline V gene sequence: CDR1 LNHDA, CDR2 SQIVND (reference sequence). V gave up 4 bases and J gave up 12 bases, with 13 bases separating them. The CDR3 here is CASSNGGEHQHF. Written as DNA, the CDR3 is TGTGCCAGTAGTAATGGGGGGGAGCACCAGCATTTT.

This chain links TRBV25-1 with TRBJ1-1; D call uncertain. Trimming pared 11 bases from V and 4 bases from J, leaving 11 bases between. This CDR3 is 11 amino acids long. The germline V gene has CDR1 MGHDK and CDR2 SYGVNS. CDR3 DNA: TGTGCCTCACATCGGGGCACTGAAGCTTTCTTT. It translates to CASHRGTEAFF.

The chain has TRBV28 and TRBJ2-7; TRBD2 is a possible D gene (5 bases). Germline CDR1 MDHEN, CDR2 SYDVKM. This CDR3 is built from 14 residues. Trimming pared 7 bases from V and 0 bases from J, leaving 13 bases between. The CDR3 region is CASKVERYSYEQYF. The CDR3 nucleotides read TGTGCCAGCAAAGTCGAGCGGTACTCCTACGAGCAGTACTTC.

By its share, this clone is large (0.1 to 1%). This rearrangement joins TRBV7-8 to TRBJ2-1; maybe TRBD2 (6 bases). Per germline, CDR1 SGHVS and CDR2 FQNEAQ. V lost 4 bases and J 4 bases, leaving 8 bases between the germline ends. The CDR3 loop spans 13 amino acids. CDR3 in DNA: TGTGCCAGCAGCTCTAGCGCGTACAATGAGCAGTTCTTC. Translation: CASSSSAYNEQFF.

Only a few counts were recorded for this clone. This chain connects TRBV10-3 to TRBJ2-7; D is possibly TRBD1 (5 bases). This CDR3 spans 12 amino acids. The V end was cut by 4 bases, the J end by 3 bases, with 7 bases between. Germline CDR1 and CDR2: ENHRY and SYGVKD. The CDR3 nucleotides are TGTGCCATCAGTGCACAGGACTACGAGCAGTACTTC. Translation: CAISAQDYEQYF.

V usage is TRBV19 and J usage is TRBJ1-2, with 9 bases fitting TRBD1. The CDR3 loop spans 11 amino acids. After removal of 6 bases from V and 8 bases from J, the junction contained 1 base not matched to a gene. The V gene's germline CDR1 is LNHDA and CDR2 SQIVND (reference sequence). This CDR3 reads CASSTGGGYTF. The CDR3 bases are TGTGCCAGTAGCACAGGGGGCGGCTACACCTTC.

The genes are TRBV29-1 and TRBJ1-3; possibly TRBD1 for D (5 bases). The CDR3 extends over 14 amino acids. Germline values: CDR1 SQVTM, CDR2 ANQGSEA. Trimming shortened V by 6 bases and J by 0 bases, and 12 bases separated the two germline ends. The DNA for the CDR3 is TGCAGCGTGATGGGACGGTCCTCTGGAAACACCATATATTTT. Protein sequence: CSVMGRSSGNTIYF. Looking up the rest from reference TRBV29-1 and TRBJ1-3 gives the full variable domain: SAVISQKPSRDICQRGTSLTIQCQVDSQVTMMFWYRQQPGQSLTLIATANQGSEATYESGFVIDKFPISRPNLTFSTLTVSNMSPEDSSIYLCSVMGRSSGNTIYFGEGSWLTVV.

In this sample, this clone turned up once. The chain joins TRBV9 to TRBJ1-2, with a tentative D call TRBD1 (5 bases). Trimming cost V 2 bases and J 5 bases, with 7 bases left between them. Germline V gene data show CDR1 as SGDLS and CDR2 as YYNGEE. CDR3 length: 12 residues. The CDR3 region has the DNA TGTGCCAGCAGCGTGGGGGTTTATGGCTACACCTTC. Protein: CASSVGVYGYTF.

The CDR3 spells CASSYSSGGRSYEQYF. CDR3 nucleotides: TGTGCCAGCAGTTACTCGAGTGGCGGCCGCTCCTACGAGCAGTACTTC. V and J are TRBV6-5 and TRBJ2-7; D not certain. CDR3 size: 16 residues. Germline CDR1 MNHEY, CDR2 SVGAGI. Trimming shortened V by 0 bases and J by 0 bases, and 12 bases separated the two germline ends.

On this clone itself: The junction differs from germline at one of its ends, possibly a read error. The V gene is TRBV6-4, the J gene TRBJ1-4; D ambiguous. The CDR3 extends over 10 amino acids. Germline V CDR1 and CDR2: MRHNA, SNTAGT. CDR3 residues: CASTRGKLSF. The CDR3 bases are TGTGCCAGCACCAGAGGGAAACTTTCTTTT.

CDR3 nucleotides: TGTGCCAGCAGCTTAAATATGGGGTATGGCTACACCTTC. This sequence encodes CASSLNMGYGYTF. The V and J genes are TRBV7-2 and TRBJ1-2; D uncertain. Germline V gene data show CDR1 as SGHTA and CDR2 as FQGNSA. The ends were cut back, 2 bases at V and 5 bases at J, with 9 bases in the middle. The CDR3 runs to 13 residues. The variable domain in full, with the rest retrieved from reference TRBV7-2 and TRBJ1-2, is GAGVSQSPSNKVTEKGKDVELRCDPISGHTALYWYRQSLGQGLEFLIYFQGNSAPDKSGLPSDRFSAERTGGSVSTLTIQRTQQEDSAVYLCASSLNMGYGYTFGSGTRLTVV.

The J gene is TRBJ1-5, the V gene TRBV2, with TRBD1 as a possible D gene (6 bases). There are 17 residues in the CDR3. The germline CDR1 and CDR2 sequences are SNHLY and FYNNEI. Trimming pared 2 bases from V and 0 bases from J, leaving 14 bases between. The CDR3 here is CASSETGSMYSNQPQHF. CDR3 sequence (DNA): TGTGCCAGCAGTGAAACAGGGAGTATGTATAGCAATCAGCCCCAGCATTTT.

The sample holds one count of this clone. The V call is TRBV28, the J call TRBJ1-5; D is unclear. Germline V lookup: CDR1 MDHEN, CDR2 SYDVKM. The CDR3 has 15 amino acids. Trimming shortened V by 2 bases and J by 0 bases, and 8 bases separated the two germline ends. The chain's CDR3 is CASSLVQYSNQPQHF. CDR3 in DNA: TGTGCCAGCAGTTTAGTGCAGTATAGCAATCAGCCCCAGCATTTT.

Sample share makes this clone medium-sized. The chain combines TRBV9 with TRBJ2-7, with D possibly TRBD1 on 5 matching bases. Germline-derived CDR1 and CDR2 are SGDLS and YYNGEE. There are 12 residues in the CDR3. Trimming stripped 0 bases from V and 6 bases from J, with 7 bases between. The CDR3 protein is CASSVERGEQYF. CDR3 DNA sequence: TGTGCCAGCAGCGTAGAAAGGGGCGAGCAGTACTTC.

This sequence joins TRBV19 and TRBJ1-4; unclear D gene. This CDR3 region has 16 residues. Trimming shortened V by 3 bases and J by 8 bases, and 19 bases separated the two germline ends. CDR1 LNHDA and CDR2 SQIVND come from the germline V gene (reference sequence). The CDR3 reads CASSMRDQTDGEKLFF. As DNA, the CDR3 is TGTGCCAGTAGTATGAGGGATCAGACCGACGGGGAAAAACTGTTTTTT.

V and J are TRBV25-1 and TRBJ2-3, with TRBD1 as a possible D gene (6 bases). From germline, CDR1 is MGHDK and CDR2 SYGVNS. The CDR3 length is 15 residues. Deletions cut 7 bases from V and 0 bases from J, with 14 bases between. The CDR3 sequence: CASMLGQGSTDTQYF. The CDR3 DNA follows: TGTGCCAGCATGCTTGGGCAGGGGAGCACAGATACGCAGTATTTT.

Of note for this clone: The likely explanation is a read error, given a far larger clone one base away. The same CDR3 arises from other DNA sequences in this sample as well. The chain employs TRBV5-1 and TRBJ2-5; TRBD2 agrees at 7 bases. The V segment lost 3 bases and the J segment 4 bases; nucleotides outside the gene matches: 9. Germline V gene lookup returns CDR1 SGHRS and CDR2 YFSETQ. The CDR3 runs 15 residues. The CDR3 DNA reads as TGCGCCAGCAGCTCGGACGGGGGGTCAGGAGAGACCCAGTACTTC. This sequence encodes CASSSDGGSGETQYF.

This rearrangement joins TRBV4-3 to TRBJ2-6; no reliable D call. This CDR3 region has 16 residues. The germline V gene has CDR1 LGHNA and CDR2 YSLEER. V was clipped by 0 bases and J by 0 bases, with 6 bases between them. The CDR3 here is CASSQEGGSGANVLTF. CDR3 sequence (DNA): TGCGCCAGCAGCCAAGAGGGCGGCTCTGGGGCCAACGTCCTGACTTTC.

V gene TRBV6-5 combines with J gene TRBJ2-7, with 7 bases aligning to TRBD2. CDR1 MNHEY and CDR2 SVGAGI come from the germline V gene. The CDR3 is 15 amino acids. With V trimmed by 0 bases and J by 2 bases, 4 bases remained unmatched. The CDR3 here is CASSYSASGPYEQYF. DNA of the CDR3: TGTGCCAGCAGTTACTCGGCTAGCGGACCCTACGAGCAGTACTTC.

The DNA for the CDR3 is TGCGCCAGCAGCTTTGACAGATGGCTTGGCTACACCTTC. Amino acid sequence: CASSFDRWLGYTF. The rearrangement joins TRBV5-1 to TRBJ1-2, with D possibly being TRBD1 (5 bases). Germline CDR1 and CDR2: SGHRS and YFSETQ. CDR3 length: 13 amino acids. Trimming removed 2 bases at V and 7 bases at J, with 12 bases between.

Here the CDR3 reads CATPRTARSGANVLTF. CDR3 in DNA: TGTGCCACTCCCAGGACCGCTAGATCTGGGGCCAACGTCCTGACTTTC. The chain carries TRBV30 and TRBJ2-6; D uncertain. V was cut by 8 bases and J by 1 base, with 18 bases left in between. CDR3 length equals 16 residues. From germline, CDR1 is GTSNPN and CDR2 SVGIG (reference sequence). The variable domain in full, completed from reference TRBV30 and TRBJ2-6, reads SQTIHQWPATLVQPVGSPLSLECTVEGTSNPNLYWYRQAAGRGLQLLFYSVGIGQISSEVPQNLSASRPQDRQFILSSKKLLLSDSGFYLCATPRTARSGANVLTFGAGSRLTVL.

This clone was counted only a few times. V is TRBV6-5 and J is TRBJ1-1, with unresolved D. The germline V gene encodes CDR1 MNHEY and CDR2 SVGAGI. Trimming removed 0 bases from V and 7 bases from J, with 9 bases in between. This CDR3 region has 13 residues. The CDR3 reads CASSYSMKGEAFF. CDR3 bases: TGTGCCAGCAGTTACTCGATGAAGGGTGAAGCTTTCTTT.

The V call is TRBV4-1, the J call TRBJ2-5, with D perhaps TRBD2 (6 bases). The CDR3 sequence is 17 residues long. V lost 1 base to trimming and J lost 5 bases, with 20 bases between them. Germline V gene lookup returns CDR1 MGHRA and CDR2 YSYEKL. CDR3 sequence: CASSQGASGESRETQYF. DNA of the CDR3: TGCGCCAGCAGCCAAGGGGCGTCGGGAGAATCGAGGGAGACCCAGTACTTC.

This clone ranks as medium-sized. V usage is TRBV6-5 and J usage is TRBJ1-1; D unresolved. This CDR3 spans 11 amino acids. In germline, CDR1 is MNHEY, CDR2 SVGAGI. V was trimmed by 2 bases and J by 12 bases, leaving 10 bases between them. The CDR3 DNA sequence: TGTGCCAGCAGTTACCAATCGAAGACTTTCTTT. Protein sequence: CASSYQSKTFF.

The chain is built from TRBV27 and TRBJ2-7; D may be TRBD1 or TRBD2 (5 bases each). This CDR3 has 13 residues. Germline CDR1 MNHEY, CDR2 SMNVEV (reference sequence). V dropped 5 bases and J dropped 4 bases, with 12 bases sitting between them. The CDR3 loop reads CASSGGRGYEQYF. The CDR3 nucleotides are TGTGCCAGCAGTGGGGGTCGCGGGTACGAGCAGTACTTC.

The chain links TRBV4-3 to TRBJ2-6, with D unresolved. Looked up from germline, CDR1 is LGHNA and CDR2 is YSLEER. Trimming took 0 bases from V and 0 from J, leaving 6 bases between them. CDR3 length: 16 residues. This CDR3 is CASSQDYGSGANVLTF. Here the CDR3 DNA reads TGCGCCAGCAGCCAAGATTACGGCTCTGGGGCCAACGTCCTGACTTTC.

The chain employs TRBV11-3 and TRBJ2-2; the D gene is possibly TRBD2 (7 bases). CDR1 and CDR2 (germline): SGHNT, YENEEA. The CDR3 runs to 14 residues. V dropped 5 bases and J dropped 9 bases, with 16 bases sitting between them. The CDR3 region is CASSLGGAQRELFF. CDR3 DNA: TGTGCCAGCAGCCTGGGGGGGGCCCAGAGGGAGCTGTTTTTT. The variable domain in full, completed from reference TRBV11-3 and TRBJ2-2, reads EAGVVQSPRYKIIEKKQPVAFWCNPISGHNTLYWYLQNLGQGPELLIRYENEEAVDDSQLPKDRFSAERLKGVDSTLKIQPAELGDSAVYLCASSLGGAQRELFFGEGSRLTVL.

This chain joins TRBV7-8 and TRBJ2-7; the D gene is possibly TRBD2 (7 bases). Trimming removed 5 bases from V and 3 bases from J, with 14 bases in between. The CDR3 length is 14 residues. Germline assignment: CDR1 SGHVS and CDR2 FQNEAQ. The CDR3 DNA follows: TGTGCCAGCAGCCGCGAGGGGGACTACTACGAGCAGTACTTC. It translates to CASSREGDYYEQYF.

The rearrangement uses TRBV5-6 and TRBJ1-6; TRBD1 might be the D (5 bases). Germline assignment: CDR1 SGHDT and CDR2 YYEEEE. V dropped 4 bases and J dropped 7 bases, with 15 bases sitting between them. This CDR3 has 15 residues. The CDR3 DNA follows: TGTGCCAGCAGCCGACCGGGGACCGGAAATTCACCCCTCCACTTT. Translating it yields CASSRPGTGNSPLHF. Looking up the rest from reference TRBV5-6 and TRBJ1-6 gives the full variable domain: DAGVTQSPTHLIKTRGQQVTLRCSPKSGHDTVSWYQQALGQGPQFIFQYYEEEERQRGNFPDRFSGHQFPNYSSELNVNALLLGDSALYLCASSRPGTGNSPLHFGNGTRLTVT.